Below, 24 T cell receptor beta chains from the same sample are listed, as sequenced in a study of read filtering for tumor transcriptome and immune sequencing. From 300 to 400 ng of RNA, a library with molecular barcoded alpha/delta and beta/gamma adaptors was made. Using its own MiXCR run on the reads, TCRdb lists one record per CDR3 protein. The sample carries approximately 57,000 distinct CDR3 sequences, more than 9% recorded once. Specimen: a population of CD138-negative cells sorted from bone marrow. The receptors shown here come from a donor at least 40 years old with multiple myeloma.

This clonotype has only one observation. The gene calls are TRBV3-1 and TRBJ1-5; no clear D. The CDR3 extends over 13 amino acids. Trimming left V 0 bases short and J 6 bases short, with 6 bases between. CDR1 and CDR2 (germline): LGHDT, YNNKEL (reference sequence). The CDR3 DNA reads TGTGCCAGCAGCCAAGAGGGATTTCAGCCCCAGCATTTT. It codes for CASSQEGFQPQHF.

This clonotype was counted at least ten times. The V and J genes are TRBV5-1 and TRBJ1-4; the D is unclear. Trimming left V 1 base short and J 8 bases short, with 12 bases between. The CDR3 sequence is 14 residues long. Germline V gene lookup returns CDR1 SGHRS and CDR2 YFSETQ. CDR3 in DNA: TGCGCCAGCAGCTTGAGCAGGACGGACGAAAAACTGTTTTTT. It translates to CASSLSRTDEKLFF.

Many counts were recorded for this clonotype. The gene calls are TRBV29-1 and TRBJ1-1; 9 nucleotides agree with TRBD1. The J segment lost 0 bases and the V segment lost 4 bases, leaving 18 bases of the junction unmatched. CDR1 is SQVTM and CDR2 is ANQGSEA in the germline V gene. This CDR3 has 19 residues. The CDR3 DNA is TGCAGCGTTGTTGAAAGGGAATCGGACAGGGGCGCCCTGAACACTGAAGCTTTCTTT. Translated: CSVVERESDRGALNTEAFF.

This clonotype has at least ten counts. The CDR3 DNA reads TGTGCCAGCAGCTTAGAGGGCGCTCGTTTTTCACCCCTCCACTTT. It codes for CASSLEGARFSPLHF. J is TRBJ1-6 and V is TRBV7-9; no firm D call. From germline, CDR1 is SEHNR and CDR2 FQNEAQ (reference sequence). The CDR3 totals 15 residues. V shed 1 base and J shed 9 bases, with 13 bases lying between them.

This clonotype was recorded many times. Here the CDR3 DNA reads TGTGCCAGCAGCTTAGTAGGGGGCATCTACAATGAGCAGTTCTTC. Amino acid sequence: CASSLVGGIYNEQFF. The rearrangement joins TRBV7-9 to TRBJ2-1; 7 bases match TRBD1. The CDR3 length is 15 residues. Germline CDR1 is SEHNR and CDR2 is FQNEAQ (reference sequence). V lost 1 base and J lost 3; bases outside the gene matches: 3.

This clonotype showed up many times. This rearrangement joins TRBV6-2 or TRBV6-3 to TRBJ2-7; the match to TRBD2 covers 10 bases. This CDR3 has 15 residues. The V gene end was trimmed by 2 bases and the J gene end by 6 bases; junction bases not matched to a gene: 7. CDR1 and CDR2 (germline): MNHEY, SVGEGT. CDR3 sequence: CASSYGASGGREQYF. The CDR3 region has the DNA TGTGCCAGCAGTTACGGAGCTAGCGGGGGCCGCGAGCAGTACTTC.

The CDR3 is CASSQDSKAGSTDTQYF. Here the CDR3 DNA reads TGTGCCAGCAGCCAAGATTCCAAGGCGGGGAGCACAGATACGCAGTATTTT. The V gene is TRBV4-2, the J gene TRBJ2-3, with TRBD2 as a possible D gene (6 bases). The ends were cut back, 0 bases at V and 0 bases at J, with 13 bases in the middle. The CDR3 loop spans 17 amino acids. Per germline, CDR1 LGHNA and CDR2 YNFKEQ.

This clonotype has a count of ten or more. The chain links TRBV20-1 to TRBJ2-1; weak D call: TRBD1 (6 bases). CDR1 DFQATT and CDR2 SNEGSKA come from the germline V gene (reference sequence). The CDR3 spans 13 residues. Trimming cost V 4 bases and J 7 bases, with 14 bases left between them. CDR3 amino acids: CSAMSGVNNEQFF. DNA of the CDR3: TGCAGTGCTATGTCAGGGGTCAATAATGAGCAGTTCTTC.

This clonotype has ten or more counts. The J gene is TRBJ1-1, the V gene TRBV11-2; 8 bases are shared with TRBD1. The V gene end was trimmed by 5 bases and the J gene end by 7 bases; junction bases not matched to a gene: 9. Germline lookup yields CDR1 SGHAT and CDR2 FQNNGV. The CDR3 has 14 residues. CDR3 nucleotide sequence: TGTGCCAGCAGCCCCCGGCAGGGGGCTTTTGAAGCTTTCTTT. It codes for CASSPRQGAFEAFF.

In this sample, this clonotype turned up a few times. One junction end does not reproduce the germline sequence, and a read error may be involved. J is TRBJ1-2 and V is TRBV20-1; D gene uncertain. This CDR3 is 13 amino acids long. Looked up from germline, CDR1 is DFQATT and CDR2 is SNEGSKA (reference sequence). CDR3 coding DNA: TGCAGTACTAAGGGAGGAGTAAACTATGGCTACGCCTTC. Protein product: CSTKGGVNYGYAF.

This clonotype was found many times. The V call is TRBV20-1, the J call TRBJ2-3, with 9 bases lining up with TRBD2. This CDR3 is 18 amino acids long. The J segment lost 4 bases and the V segment lost 3 bases, leaving 17 bases of the junction unmatched. Germline CDR1 reads DFQATT; CDR2 reads SNEGSKA (reference sequence). The CDR3 DNA is TGCAGTGCTAGTCCTTTAGCGGGGGCTCCGGGTTCGGCAGATACGCAGTATTTT. Residues: CSASPLAGAPGSADTQYF.

This clonotype occurred many times. The rearrangement uses TRBV20-1 and TRBJ2-3; TRBD2 matches at 9 bases. The CDR3 contains 15 residues. J gave up 2 bases and V 0 bases, and 3 bases lay outside the gene matches. From germline, CDR1 is DFQATT and CDR2 SNEGSKA (reference sequence). The CDR3 protein is CSARDAGGPTDTQYF. The CDR3 nucleotides are TGCAGTGCTAGAGACGCGGGGGGGCCCACAGATACGCAGTATTTT.

This clonotype was seen at least ten times. The chain recombines TRBV7-8 with TRBJ2-3; 7 nucleotides match TRBD1. This CDR3 spans 15 amino acids. Germline CDR1 reads SGHVS; CDR2 reads FQNEAQ. J was trimmed by 2 bases and V by 4 bases; bases with no gene match: 6. CDR3 in amino acids: CASSSWTGVTDTQYF. As DNA, the CDR3 is TGTGCCAGCAGCTCTTGGACAGGAGTCACAGATACGCAGTATTTT.

This clonotype has a handful of counts. One end of the junction fails to match germline, which may point to a read error. V usage is TRBV5-1 and J usage is TRBJ2-2; 9 nucleotides line up with TRBD2. The V gene's germline CDR1 is SGHRS and CDR2 YFSETQ. There are 17 residues in the CDR3. For the CDR3, the DNA is TGCGCCAGCAGCTTGGGGGTAGGACTAGCGAGCACCGGGGAGCCGTTTTTT. It is translated as CASSLGVGLASTGEPFF.

This clonotype was detected many times. The chain uses TRBV19 and TRBJ1-4, with D unclear. Germline V gene sequence: CDR1 LNHDA, CDR2 SQIVND (reference sequence). The CDR3 sequence is 13 residues long. The ends were cut back, 5 bases at V and 5 bases at J, with 9 bases in the middle. The CDR3 reads CASSRSPNEKLFF. In nucleotides, the CDR3 is TGTGCCAGTAGTCGGTCCCCGAATGAAAAACTGTTTTTT.

This clonotype was found many times. The chain couples TRBV20-1 to TRBJ2-7; 10 nucleotides match TRBD1. After removal of 0 bases from V and 7 bases from J, the junction contained 12 bases not matched to a gene. The CDR3 has 16 amino acids. CDR1 DFQATT and CDR2 SNEGSKA come from the germline V gene (reference sequence). CDR3 sequence (DNA): TGCAGTGCTAGAGATCCCCGGGACAGGGGCAGGGGGGAGCAGTACTTC. It yields the protein CSARDPRDRGRGEQYF.

This clonotype has ten or more counts. This chain uses TRBV7-3 with TRBJ2-1; 14 bases are a match to TRBD2. Germline V gene sequence: CDR1 SGHTA, CDR2 FQGTGA. The CDR3 loop spans 17 amino acids. Trimming cost V 1 base and J 10 bases; bases outside gene matches: 9. CDR3 bases: TGTGCCAGCAGCTTAAAGGGGACTAGCGGGGGTGGTTTGGAGCAGTTCTTC. It specifies CASSLKGTSGGGLEQFF.

As concerns this clonotype: A much bigger clone sits one base away, suggesting this may be a read error. The CDR3 DNA reads TGCGCCAGCAGCCAACTAAGGGGCAATGAGCAGATCTTC. This gives the protein CASSQLRGNEQIF. V gene TRBV4-1 combines with J gene TRBJ2-1, with D perhaps TRBD1 (5 bases). CDR1 is MGHRA, CDR2 YSYEKL, per germline. The length of the CDR3 is 13 residues.

To note about this clonotype: This probably arose from a read error, given a far larger clone one base away. The chain uses TRBV7-7 and TRBJ1-1, with D tentatively TRBD1 (5 bases). The CDR3 has 14 amino acids. Trimming shortened V by 8 bases and J by 1 base, and 14 bases separated the two germline ends. Germline V CDR1 and CDR2: SSHAT, FNYEAQ (reference sequence). In DNA form, the CDR3 reads TGTGCCAGCGGCCGTCGCGGGGGGAACACTGAAGCTTTCTTT. Translating it yields CASGRRGGNTEAFF.

Only a few counts were recorded for this clonotype. The chain recombines TRBV5-1 with TRBJ2-1; 8 bases align to TRBD2. Looked up from germline, CDR1 is SGHRS and CDR2 is YFSETQ. The CDR3 runs to 15 residues. V was pared by 0 bases and J by 9 bases, with 8 bases of the junction left unmatched. The CDR3 is CASSLAGGGGPEQFF. Here the CDR3 DNA reads TGCGCCAGCAGCTTGGCGGGGGGCGGGGGGCCTGAGCAGTTCTTC.

Ten or more counts support this clonotype. This chain uses TRBV29-1 with TRBJ2-5, with a tentative D call TRBD2 (6 bases). The CDR3 is 13 amino acids. Trimming cost V 2 bases and J 5 bases, with 12 bases left between them. Germline V gene sequence: CDR1 SQVTM, CDR2 ANQGSEA. The CDR3 bases are TGCAGCGTTGAAAAGGCTAGCGCGGAGACCCAGTACTTC. Amino acids: CSVEKASAETQYF.

Ten or more counts support this clonotype. The chain combines TRBV18 with TRBJ2-3; D remains unclear. V gave up 6 bases and J gave up 5 bases, with 6 bases separating them. Germline values: CDR1 KGHSH, CDR2 LQKENI. This CDR3 has 11 amino acids. The CDR3, as DNA: TGTGCCAGCTCCCAGCAAGATACGCAGTATTTT. It yields the protein CASSQQDTQYF.

The V gene is TRBV3-1, the J gene TRBJ2-1, with 10 bases aligning to TRBD1. The germline V gene encodes CDR1 LGHDT and CDR2 YNNKEL (reference sequence). After removal of 3 bases from V and 11 bases from J, the junction contained 7 bases not matched to a gene. The length of the CDR3 is 14 residues. In DNA form, the CDR3 reads TGTGCCAGCAGCCAGGGGACAGGGGTTAGTAAGCAGTTCTTC. The encoded protein is CASSQGTGVSKQFF.

As for this clonotype: With only one base between it and a far larger clone, this is likely a read error. The V call is TRBV6-1, the J call TRBJ2-1; D might be TRBD1 (7 bases). V was pared by 10 bases and J by 2 bases, with 21 bases between. This CDR3 has 16 amino acids. Germline lookup yields CDR1 MNHNS and CDR2 SASEGT. The CDR3 sequence is CAIGEPRGATYNEQFF. The CDR3 nucleotides are TGTGCCATCGGTGAGCCCAGGGGGGCGACCTACAATGAGCAGTTCTTC.